A single sample is the source of the 30 T cell receptor beta chains below, sequenced in a study of T cell repertoires in cytomegalovirus infection. In TCRdb, the reads were re-called with MiXCR into one record per CDR3 protein. The sample consists of about 460,000 distinct CDR3 sequences, around 11% of them appearing once. The sequencing input was PBMCs. Receptor source: a human donor in good health (CMV status not recorded). Some clones in this sample may be carry-over from other donors' samples.

This clonotype was detected only a few times. The CDR3 sequence: CASSPGIRTYNEQFF. CDR3 nucleotides: TGTGCCAGCAGCCCCGGAATTCGAACCTACAATGAGCAGTTCTTC. The chain recombines TRBV27 with TRBJ2-1, with D unresolved. Germline V gene data show CDR1 as MNHEY and CDR2 as SMNVEV (reference sequence). V was clipped by 6 bases and J by 2 bases, with 14 bases between them. The CDR3 extends over 15 amino acids.

This clonotype was seen repeatedly, ten times or more. The rearrangement links TRBV2 to TRBJ2-1; 9 positions agree with TRBD2. J was trimmed by 2 bases and V by 6 bases; bases with no gene match: 8. The CDR3 spans 16 residues. Germline V gives CDR1 SNHLY, CDR2 FYNNEI. CDR3 in amino acids: CASSLSGSITYNEQFF. For the CDR3, the DNA is TGTGCCAGCAGCCTTAGCGGGAGTATCACCTACAATGAGCAGTTCTTC.

In this sample, this clonotype turned up many times. This sequence joins TRBV14 and TRBJ2-7, with a tentative D call TRBD2 (6 bases). Germline CDR1 reads SGHDN; CDR2 reads FVKESK. The CDR3 covers 15 residues. The V gene lost 5 bases and the J gene lost 3 bases, with 17 bases spanning the gap. The DNA of the CDR3 is TGTGCCAGCAGCGTGTACGCGGGGCCCGTCTACGAGCAGTACTTC. This sequence encodes CASSVYAGPVYEQYF.

The chain employs TRBV5-1 and TRBJ2-6, with a weak D call TRBD1 (6 bases). The CDR3 has 18 residues. Germline loops: CDR1 SGHRS, CDR2 YFSETQ. V gave up 4 bases and J gave up 4 bases, with 21 bases separating them. The CDR3 DNA sequence: TGCGCCAGCAGCATTGCCTGGACAGTGAATTCGGGGGCCAACGTCCTGACTTTC. Residues: CASSIAWTVNSGANVLTF.

This clonotype was seen at least ten times. The rearrangement joins TRBV5-1 to TRBJ1-1; D remains unclear. The germline V and J ends were trimmed by 3 bases and 5 bases, with 14 bases remaining between them. The germline gives CDR1 SGHRS, CDR2 YFSETQ. The CDR3 covers 14 residues. CDR3 DNA: TGCGCCAGCAGCTCGGAGGGATCCACGACTGAAGCTTTCTTT. Translation gives CASSSEGSTTEAFF.

This clonotype has just one count. J is TRBJ1-2 and V is TRBV6-2 or TRBV6-3; 7 bases match TRBD1. CDR1 is MNHEY, CDR2 SVGEGT, per germline. V was pared by 7 bases and J by 4 bases, with 6 bases of the junction left unmatched. The CDR3 is 13 amino acids. The CDR3 loop reads CASMAGGTYGYTF. The CDR3 DNA reads TGTGCCAGCATGGCAGGGGGGACCTATGGCTACACCTTC.

About this clonotype itself: A junction boundary mismatches the germline segment, possibly from a read error. The rearrangement links TRBV19 to TRBJ1-1; possibly TRBD1 for D (5 bases). CDR1 LNHDA and CDR2 SQIVND come from the germline V gene (reference sequence). This CDR3 comprises 13 residues. CDR3 residues: CASSPQVNTEALF. The CDR3 DNA reads TGTGCCAGTAGTCCACAGGTAAACACTGAAGCTCTCTTT.

This clonotype was counted ten times or more. This rearrangement joins TRBV29-1 to TRBJ1-1; D is uncertain. Germline assignment: CDR1 SQVTM and CDR2 ANQGSEA. Trimming stripped 4 bases from V and 6 bases from J, with 9 bases between. CDR3 length: 11 amino acids. As DNA, the CDR3 is TGCAGCGTTGGGAGAGGTTCTGAAGCTTTCTTT. Translated: CSVGRGSEAFF.

This clonotype occurred a few times. The CDR3 sequence: CSARVQGATGELFF. In nucleotides, the CDR3 is TGCAGTGCTAGAGTACAGGGGGCGACCGGGGAGCTGTTTTTT. The V call is TRBV20-1, the J call TRBJ2-2, with TRBD1 matching 9 bases. V lost 1 base to trimming and J lost 5 bases; unmatched junction nucleotides: 2. Germline V gene sequence: CDR1 DFQATT, CDR2 SNEGSKA (reference sequence). The CDR3 consists of 14 residues.

The table lists this clonotype with many counts. The V and J genes are TRBV12-3 or TRBV12-4 and TRBJ1-1; D is uncertain. This CDR3 has 14 amino acids. V was cut by 7 bases and J by 3 bases, with 15 bases left in between. The CDR3 is CASTKDLGHTEAFF. The DNA of the CDR3 is TGTGCCAGCACCAAGGACCTCGGGCACACTGAAGCTTTCTTT.

This clonotype has only a few counts. V and J are TRBV6-5 and TRBJ2-1; no definite D call. Between the trimmed V and J ends, which lost 6 bases and 8 bases, there was a span of 14 bases. Germline V gene sequence: CDR1 MNHEY, CDR2 SVGAGI. The CDR3 contains 13 residues. The CDR3 spells CASSRKYTDEQFF. Here the CDR3 DNA reads TGTGCCAGCAGCCGTAAGTACACGGATGAGCAGTTCTTC.

This clonotype was detected many times. This rearrangement joins TRBV7-9 to TRBJ2-7, with 13 bases aligning to TRBD2. Trimming at V came to 5 bases and at J to 5 bases, leaving 9 bases not matched to a gene. Per the germline V gene, CDR1 is SEHNR and CDR2 is FQNEAQ (reference sequence). The CDR3 totals 16 residues. The CDR3, as DNA: TGTGCCAGCAGCCCGACACTAGCGGGGGGGCGGAACGAGCAGTACTTC. Protein sequence: CASSPTLAGGRNEQYF. Drawing the rest from reference TRBV7-9 and TRBJ2-7, the complete variable domain is DTGVSQNPRHKITKRGQNVTFRCDPISEHNRLYWYRQTLGQGPEFLTYFQNEAQLEKSRLLSDRFSAERPKGSFSTLEIQRTEQGDSAMYLCASSPTLAGGRNEQYFGPGTRLTVT.

The chain has TRBV4-2 and TRBJ1-5, with TRBD1 as a possible D gene (5 bases). Trimming removed 4 bases at V and 0 bases at J, with 10 bases between. Looked up from germline, CDR1 is LGHNA and CDR2 is YNFKEQ. This CDR3 has 15 residues. The CDR3 spells CASSLLRGSNQPQHF. CDR3 bases: TGTGCCAGCAGCCTCCTAAGGGGTAGCAATCAGCCCCAGCATTTT.

This clonotype appeared many times. This chain joins TRBV7-2 and TRBJ2-3; D is unclear. Germline-derived CDR1 and CDR2 are SGHTA and FQGNSA. The ends were cut back, 4 bases at V and 3 bases at J, with 8 bases in the middle. CDR3 length: 13 amino acids. The CDR3 protein is CASSSLGTDTQYF. The CDR3 region has the DNA TGTGCCAGCAGCTCCCTAGGGACAGATACGCAGTATTTT.

This clonotype was observed many times. The chain uses TRBV7-2 and TRBJ2-5; 13 bases match TRBD2. Trimming removed 2 bases from V and 3 bases from J; junction bases left unmatched: 6. CDR3 length equals 17 residues. Germline V gene lookup returns CDR1 SGHTA and CDR2 FQGNSA. For the CDR3, the DNA is TGTGCCAGCAGCTTATCAAGGACTAGCGGGAGTAAAGAGACCCAGTACTTC. Its protein product is CASSLSRTSGSKETQYF.

This clonotype was seen a few times. The chain couples TRBV6-6 to TRBJ2-5; D is possibly TRBD2 (6 bases). The CDR3 has 11 residues. Between the trimmed V and J ends, which lost 10 bases and 2 bases, there was a span of 8 bases. Germline CDR1 and CDR2: MNHNY and SVGAGI (reference sequence). The CDR3 reads CATGTQETQYF. As DNA, the CDR3 is TGTGCCACCGGGACTCAAGAGACCCAGTACTTC.

CDR3: CASSPAGETGELFF. The CDR3 DNA reads as TGTGCCAGCAGCCCGGCAGGGGAAACCGGGGAGCTGTTTTTT. The chain is built from TRBV11-2 and TRBJ2-2; D might be TRBD1 (6 bases). CDR1 and CDR2 from the germline V gene are SGHAT and FQNNGV. The V gene lost 5 bases and the J gene lost 5 bases, with 12 bases spanning the gap. The CDR3 consists of 14 residues.

This clonotype has more than one count but fewer than ten. The chain recombines TRBV3-1 with TRBJ1-1; 8 positions match TRBD1. The CDR3 totals 13 residues. Trimming at V came to 2 bases and at J to 6 bases, leaving 2 bases not matched to a gene. The V gene's germline CDR1 is LGHDT and CDR2 YNNKEL (reference sequence). This chain's CDR3 is CASSQYRGAEAFF. CDR3 DNA: TGTGCCAGCAGCCAATACAGGGGGGCTGAAGCTTTCTTT.

The chain recombines TRBV9 with TRBJ2-7; TRBD1 matches at 7 bases. CDR1 SGDLS and CDR2 YYNGEE come from the germline V gene. Unmatched junction bases numbered 7, after V lost 0 bases and J lost 7 bases. The CDR3 spans 14 residues. CDR3 nucleotide sequence: TGTGCCAGCAGCGTAGGACAGGGCTTGGGAGAGCAGTACTTC. Its translation: CASSVGQGLGEQYF.

In this sample, this clonotype turned up many times. The chain joins TRBV6-1 to TRBJ1-1; D call uncertain. From germline, CDR1 is MNHNS and CDR2 SASEGT. The ends were cut back, 6 bases at V and 3 bases at J, with 17 bases in the middle. This CDR3 spans 15 amino acids. The CDR3 protein is CASRLTLGRDTEAFF. The CDR3 coding sequence is TGTGCCAGCAGACTCACTCTAGGGCGGGACACTGAAGCTTTCTTT.

This chain joins TRBV5-1 and TRBJ2-7; perhaps D is TRBD1 or TRBD2 (6 bases each). The CDR3 covers 12 residues. Germline CDR1 and CDR2: SGHRS and YFSETQ. Trimming cost V 3 bases and J 7 bases, with 11 bases left between them. The CDR3 DNA sequence: TGCGCCAGCAGCTCGGGGGCCCGGGAGCAGTACTTC. It is translated as CASSSGAREQYF.

This clonotype was observed many times. Here the CDR3 DNA reads TGCAGCGTTGCTTTCGGGACAGGCTCTGGAAACACCATATATTTT. Protein sequence: CSVAFGTGSGNTIYF. This chain joins TRBV29-1 and TRBJ1-3; 8 positions agree with TRBD1. V gave up 4 bases and J gave up 0 bases; unmatched junction bases: 5. Per germline, CDR1 SQVTM and CDR2 ANQGSEA. This CDR3 contains 15 residues.

This clonotype came up a few times. The rearrangement joins TRBV13 to TRBJ2-1; possibly TRBD2 for D (6 bases). Per the germline V gene, CDR1 is PRHDT and CDR2 is FYEKMQ (reference sequence). V was pared by 3 bases and J by 14 bases, with 14 bases between. There are 12 residues in the CDR3. CDR3 residues: CASSFLLSGEFF. The CDR3 DNA reads TGTGCCAGCAGCTTCCTTCTCTCGGGGGAGTTCTTC.

This clonotype was recorded at least ten times. The chain employs TRBV5-1 and TRBJ1-6, with a possible D match to TRBD1 (5 bases). Trimming took 7 bases from V and 7 from J, leaving 9 bases between them. The V gene's germline CDR1 is SGHRS and CDR2 YFSETQ. The CDR3 length is 12 residues. The chain's CDR3 is CASGAGNSPLHF. In DNA, the CDR3 is TGCGCCAGCGGGGCGGGGAATTCACCCCTCCACTTT.

Many counts were recorded for this clonotype. This chain joins TRBV7-9 and TRBJ1-6; 8 nucleotides match TRBD1. Losses at the gene ends were 5 bases for V and 7 bases for J; bases not matched to a gene: 4. The germline gives CDR1 SEHNR, CDR2 FQNEAQ (reference sequence). This CDR3 is built from 14 residues. The CDR3 DNA sequence: TGTGCCAGCAGCAGGGACAGGTTCAATTCACCCCTCCACTTT. It encodes CASSRDRFNSPLHF.

This clonotype was counted many times. The V and J genes are TRBV7-2 and TRBJ1-2; D may be TRBD1 (5 bases). The CDR3 extends over 15 amino acids. V was pared by 1 base and J by 3 bases, with 12 bases between. Germline CDR1 and CDR2: SGHTA and FQGNSA. CDR3 nucleotides: TGTGCCAGCAGCTTAGTTCCCAGGGATCACTATGGCTACACCTTC. Translation gives CASSLVPRDHYGYTF.

This clonotype was seen at least ten times. The V call is TRBV20-1, the J call TRBJ1-5; D remains unclear. Germline CDR1 is DFQATT and CDR2 is SNEGSKA (reference sequence). Trimming took 0 bases from V and 5 from J, leaving 5 bases between them. This CDR3 spans 12 amino acids. CDR3 sequence: CSARDIDQPQHF. The CDR3 coding sequence is TGCAGTGCTAGAGATATTGATCAGCCCCAGCATTTT.

This clonotype has only a few counts. The rearrangement links TRBV19 to TRBJ2-4; D is ambiguous. The CDR3 is 14 residues long. V gave up 7 bases and J gave up 1 base, with 11 bases separating them. CDR1 and CDR2 (germline): LNHDA, SQIVND (reference sequence). CDR3 protein: CASTATPAKNIQYF. In DNA, the CDR3 is TGTGCCAGTACCGCAACTCCGGCCAAAAACATTCAGTACTTC. Using reference TRBV19 and TRBJ2-4 for the parts outside the CDR3, the full variable domain is DGGITQSPKYLFRKEGQNVTLSCEQNLNHDAMYWYRQDPGQGLRLIYYSQIVNDFQKGDIAEGYSVSREKKESFPLTVTSAQKNPTAFYLCASTATPAKNIQYFGAGTRLSVL.

The sample holds one count of this clonotype. V usage is TRBV5-1 and J usage is TRBJ1-5; TRBD1 matches at 10 bases. Germline V CDR1 and CDR2: SGHRS, YFSETQ. This CDR3 comprises 16 residues. V was pared by 0 bases and J by 5 bases, with 5 bases of the junction left unmatched. This CDR3 is CASSLAGTGEDQPQHF. CDR3 nucleotides: TGCGCCAGCAGCTTGGCCGGGACAGGGGAGGATCAGCCCCAGCATTTT. Together with reference TRBV5-1 and TRBJ1-5, the CDR3 gives the full variable domain: KAGVTQTPRYLIKTRGQQVTLSCSPISGHRSVSWYQQTPGQGLQFLFEYFSETQRNKGNFPGRFSGRQFSNSRSEMNVSTLELGDSALYLCASSLAGTGEDQPQHFGDGTRLSIL.

This chain joins TRBV3-1 and TRBJ2-3, with 12 bases matching TRBD2. Germline V CDR1 and CDR2: LGHDT, YNNKEL (reference sequence). This CDR3 has 18 residues. Trimming took 0 bases from V and 5 from J; bases not matched to a gene: 9. CDR3 residues: CASSQEASGGAGRDTQYF. The DNA of the CDR3 is TGTGCCAGCAGCCAAGAGGCTAGCGGGGGGGCCGGTAGAGATACGCAGTATTTT.